Shown below are 22 T cell receptor beta chains from a single sample sequenced in a study of blood T cell repertoires in COVID-19. Clones were read by immunoSEQ multiplex PCR, and TCRdb kept only the in-frame ones, dropping some. The table lists about 400,000 clones, approximately 91% of them singletons. Sequenced: PBMCs or T cells enriched from blood (not recorded which). These receptors originate from a woman aged 40 to 50 with acute COVID-19.

This chain joins TRBV7-9 and TRBJ2-5; 10 bases line up with TRBD1. V gave up 5 bases and J gave up 5 bases; unmatched junction bases: 11. The germline CDR1 and CDR2 sequences are SEHNR and FQNEAQ (reference sequence). This CDR3 has 16 residues. The CDR3, as DNA: TGTGCCAGCAGCCCGTCCGACAGGGGGCGAGGGGAGACCCAGTACTTC. Its protein product is CASSPSDRGRGETQYF.

The chain carries TRBV9 and TRBJ2-2; 10 nucleotides match TRBD1. Trimming at V came to 3 bases and at J to 5 bases, leaving 4 bases not matched to a gene. The germline CDR1 and CDR2 sequences are SGDLS and YYNGEE. The CDR3 consists of 15 residues. In nucleotides, the CDR3 is TGTGCCAGCAGCGGGCAGGACAGGGGGACCGGGGAGCTGTTTTTT. Protein sequence: CASSGQDRGTGELFF.

The CDR3 region has the DNA TGTGCCAGCAGTCGGACAGTCGGGGGGGGGTCGCCCCAGCATTTT. Amino acids: CASSRTVGGGSPQHF. The chain joins TRBV6-2 or TRBV6-3 to TRBJ1-5, with D maybe TRBD1 (6 bases). Germline-derived CDR1 and CDR2 are MNHEY and SVGEGT. The CDR3 contains 15 residues. V lost 5 bases to trimming and J lost 9 bases, with 20 bases between them.

The rearrangement links TRBV5-1 to TRBJ2-7; no firm D call. V was trimmed by 0 bases and J by 3 bases, leaving 10 bases between them. The CDR3 totals 14 residues. Germline V CDR1 and CDR2: SGHRS, YFSETQ. CDR3 residues: CASSLGRIIYEQYF. The CDR3 bases are TGCGCCAGCAGCTTGGGGCGGATAATCTACGAGCAGTACTTC.

The chain carries TRBV29-1 and TRBJ2-7, with 8 bases fitting TRBD1. Germline trimming cut 4 bases from V and 6 bases from J; bases unmatched to any gene: 8. This CDR3 is built from 13 residues. Germline V gene lookup returns CDR1 SQVTM and CDR2 ANQGSEA. CDR3 residues: CSVGRQGIGEQYF. CDR3 DNA sequence: TGCAGCGTTGGCAGACAGGGGATCGGCGAGCAGTACTTC.

The chain recombines TRBV3-1 (or the pseudogene TRBV3-2) with TRBJ2-2; weak D call: TRBD1 (5 bases). Trimming left V 4 bases short and J 0 bases short, with 12 bases between. CDR3 length: 16 amino acids. CDR1 LGHDT and CDR2 YNNKEL come from the germline V gene (reference sequence). Here the CDR3 reads CASSLAGIANTGELFF. The CDR3 nucleotides read TGTGCCAGCAGCCTAGCAGGGATAGCGAACACCGGGGAGCTGTTTTTT.

The V call is TRBV6-5, the J call TRBJ2-3; no firm D call. Germline lookup yields CDR1 MNHEY and CDR2 SVGAGI. The CDR3 runs to 13 residues. V shed 6 bases and J shed 4 bases, with 11 bases lying between them. CDR3 residues: CASRRSWADTQYF. The CDR3 region has the DNA TGTGCCAGCAGGAGGAGTTGGGCAGATACGCAGTATTTT.

The rearrangement links TRBV7-9 to TRBJ2-3, with TRBD1 matching over 12 bases. V lost 5 bases, J lost 5 bases, and 8 bases stayed unmatched. CDR1 and CDR2 (germline): SEHNR, FQNEAQ (reference sequence). The CDR3 is 16 residues long. For the CDR3, the DNA is TGTGCCAGCAGCCTCGCGGGACAGGGGGCGAAAGATACGCAGTATTTT. It yields the protein CASSLAGQGAKDTQYF. Full variable domain (outside the CDR3, taken from reference TRBV7-9 and TRBJ2-3): DTGVSQNPRHKITKRGQNVTFRCDPISEHNRLYWYRQTLGQGPEFLTYFQNEAQLEKSRLLSDRFSAERPKGSFSTLEIQRTEQGDSAMYLCASSLAGQGAKDTQYFGPGTRLTVL.

The V and J genes are TRBV24-1 and TRBJ2-3, with D perhaps TRBD1 (6 bases). Germline-derived CDR1 and CDR2 are KGHDR and SFDVKD. The CDR3 totals 12 residues. V lost 10 bases to trimming and J lost 2 bases, with 9 bases between them. CDR3 in amino acids: CATAGATDTQYF. CDR3 in DNA: TGTGCCACAGCAGGGGCCACAGATACGCAGTATTTT.

The chain combines TRBV10-3 with TRBJ2-3; D is possibly TRBD2 (6 bases). V was clipped by 2 bases and J by 10 bases, with 19 bases between them. The CDR3 is 15 amino acids. Per germline, CDR1 ENHRY and CDR2 SYGVKD. CDR3 amino acids: CAISEDRQGGIAQYF. Here the CDR3 DNA reads TGTGCCATCAGTGAGGATCGGCAGGGAGGTATCGCGCAGTATTTT.

In its sample, this clone was seen once. This sample also contains other DNA sequences that code for the same CDR3. The rearrangement joins TRBV19 to TRBJ2-7, with a tentative D call TRBD1 (5 bases). V shed 1 base and J shed 2 bases, with 9 bases lying between them. The CDR3 is 14 residues long. Germline assignment: CDR1 LNHDA and CDR2 SQIVND (reference sequence). In DNA, the CDR3 is TGTGCCAGTAGTATAGGGGGCGGACCCTACGAGCAGTACTTC. Residues: CASSIGGGPYEQYF.

The rearrangement joins TRBV4-2 to TRBJ2-7; TRBD2 might be the D (5 bases). There are 12 residues in the CDR3. Germline V CDR1 and CDR2: LGHNA, YNFKEQ. The V end lost 4 bases, the J end lost 4 bases, and 8 bases lay between the germline ends. The CDR3 loop reads CASSLGGYEQYF. CDR3 sequence (DNA): TGTGCCAGCAGCCTCGGCGGGTACGAGCAGTACTTC.

DNA for the CDR3: TGTGCCAGCAGTTACTCGCTCAGGAGGGCCTATGGCTACACCTTC. Its protein product is CASSYSLRRAYGYTF. This rearrangement joins TRBV6-2 or TRBV6-3 to TRBJ1-2; D is unresolved. This CDR3 spans 15 amino acids. Trimming stripped 0 bases from V and 4 bases from J, with 12 bases between. CDR1 is MNHEY, CDR2 SVGEGT, per germline.

Written as DNA, the CDR3 is TGTGCCAGCAGTGTCCGGACACCTAAGGGGTATGGCTACACCTTC. This gives the protein CASSVRTPKGYGYTF. The chain is built from TRBV2 and TRBJ1-2; tentative D call: TRBD1 (5 bases). CDR1 is SNHLY and CDR2 is FYNNEI in the germline V gene. The CDR3 totals 15 residues. V dropped 4 bases and J dropped 5 bases, with 17 bases sitting between them.

V usage is TRBV7-9 and J usage is TRBJ2-3, with 7 positions matching TRBD1. The CDR3 consists of 15 residues. The germline V gene has CDR1 SEHNR and CDR2 FQNEAQ (reference sequence). The V segment lost 3 bases and the J segment 0 bases; nucleotides outside the gene matches: 3. In DNA, the CDR3 is TGTGCCAGCAGCTTTATGGGACAGAGCACAGATACGCAGTATTTT. This sequence encodes CASSFMGQSTDTQYF.

The genes are TRBV3-1 (or the pseudogene TRBV3-2) and TRBJ1-4; TRBD1 might be the D (5 bases). Trimming took 0 bases from V and 7 from J, leaving 15 bases between them. This CDR3 region has 16 residues. In germline, CDR1 is LGHDT, CDR2 YNNKEL (reference sequence). The CDR3 region is CASSQDRGIRGEKLFF. The DNA of the CDR3 is TGTGCCAGCAGCCAAGATCGGGGGATTAGAGGTGAAAAACTGTTTTTT.

V gene TRBV3-1 (or the pseudogene TRBV3-2) combines with J gene TRBJ2-5; TRBD2 agrees at 8 bases. The CDR3 runs 16 residues. Trimming cost V 0 bases and J 5 bases; bases outside gene matches: 8. Germline lookup yields CDR1 LGHDT and CDR2 YNNKEL (reference sequence). The DNA of the CDR3 is TGTGCCAGCAGCCAAGATATCGGGGGGGGCCGTGAGACCCAGTACTTC. Amino acid sequence: CASSQDIGGGRETQYF.

The CDR3 spells CASSLRAGQPQHF. CDR3 bases: TGTGCCAGTAGTCTCCGCGCGGGTCAGCCCCAGCATTTT. The V gene is TRBV19, the J gene TRBJ1-5, with no clear D. This CDR3 region has 13 residues. CDR1 is LNHDA and CDR2 is SQIVND in the germline V gene (reference sequence). Trimming took 5 bases from V and 6 from J, leaving 11 bases between them.

The chain employs TRBV24-1 and TRBJ2-6; D gene unclear. V was cut by 3 bases and J by 0 bases, with 5 bases left in between. The CDR3 has 15 amino acids. Germline CDR1 is KGHDR and CDR2 is SFDVKD. CDR3 nucleotides: TGTGCCACCAGTGATCCGGGCTCTGGGGCCAACGTCCTGACTTTC. It codes for CATSDPGSGANVLTF.

The V call is TRBV6-6, the J call TRBJ2-3; TRBD2 is a possible D gene (5 bases). This CDR3 spans 15 amino acids. Trimming removed 5 bases from V and 6 bases from J, with 18 bases in between. CDR1 is MNHNY, CDR2 SVGAGI, per germline (reference sequence). In DNA form, the CDR3 reads TGTGCCAGCAGTCGCCGACGGGATGTTACGGATACGCAGTATTTT. Protein product: CASSRRRDVTDTQYF.

CDR3 sequence (DNA): TGTGCCTGGAGTGTAGGGCAGGGAGAAAAACTGTTTTTT. Its protein product is CAWSVGQGEKLFF. The chain employs TRBV30 and TRBJ1-4, with a possible D match to TRBD1 (5 bases). Trimming took 0 bases from V and 8 from J, leaving 10 bases between them. Germline values: CDR1 GTSNPN, CDR2 SVGIG (reference sequence). The CDR3 sequence is 13 residues long. The full variable domain, in which reference TRBV30 and TRBJ1-4 provide the parts outside the CDR3, is SQTIHQWPATLVQPVGSPLSLECTVEGTSNPNLYWYRQAAGRGLQLLFYSVGIGQISSEVPQNLSASRPQDRQFILSSKKLLLSDSGFYLCAWSVGQGEKLFFGSGTQLSVL.

This rearrangement joins TRBV10-3 to TRBJ1-5; D unresolved. Trimming stripped 1 base from V and 0 bases from J, with 10 bases between. The CDR3 contains 16 residues. Per the germline V gene, CDR1 is ENHRY and CDR2 is SYGVKD. DNA for the CDR3: TGTGCCATCAGTGAGTGGGGAGCAGATAGCAATCAGCCCCAGCATTTT. Amino acid sequence: CAISEWGADSNQPQHF.